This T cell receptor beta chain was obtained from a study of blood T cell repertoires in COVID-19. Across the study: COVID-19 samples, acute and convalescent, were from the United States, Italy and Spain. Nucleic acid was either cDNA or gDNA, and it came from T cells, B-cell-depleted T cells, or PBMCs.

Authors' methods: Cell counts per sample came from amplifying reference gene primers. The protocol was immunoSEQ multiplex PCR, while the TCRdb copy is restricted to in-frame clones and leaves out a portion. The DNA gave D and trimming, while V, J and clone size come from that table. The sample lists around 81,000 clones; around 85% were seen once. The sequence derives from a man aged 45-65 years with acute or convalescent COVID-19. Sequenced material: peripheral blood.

The CDR3 reads CASSLTYSTGGDYGYTF. The CDR3 DNA reads as TGTGCCAGCAGTCTCACATACTCGACAGGGGGGGACTATGGCTACACCTTC. The rearrangement joins TRBV6-6 to TRBJ1-2; 9 nucleotides match TRBD1. Germline V gene sequence: CDR1 MNHNY, CDR2 SVGAGI (reference sequence). CDR3 length equals 17 residues. V lost 5 bases and J lost 3; bases outside the gene matches: 13.